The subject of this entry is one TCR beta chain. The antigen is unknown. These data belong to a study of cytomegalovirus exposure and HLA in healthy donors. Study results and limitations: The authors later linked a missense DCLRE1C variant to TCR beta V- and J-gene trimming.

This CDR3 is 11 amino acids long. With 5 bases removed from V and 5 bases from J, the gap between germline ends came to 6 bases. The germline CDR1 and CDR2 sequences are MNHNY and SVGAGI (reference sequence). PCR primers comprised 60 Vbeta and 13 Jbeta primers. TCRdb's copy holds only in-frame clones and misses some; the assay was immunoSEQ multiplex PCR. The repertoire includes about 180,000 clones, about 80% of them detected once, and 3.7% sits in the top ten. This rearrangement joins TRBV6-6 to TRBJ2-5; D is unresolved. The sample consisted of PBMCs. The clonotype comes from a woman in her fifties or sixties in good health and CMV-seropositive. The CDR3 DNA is TGTGCCAGCAGTCCCCAGGAGACCCAGTACTTC. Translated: CASSPQETQYF.